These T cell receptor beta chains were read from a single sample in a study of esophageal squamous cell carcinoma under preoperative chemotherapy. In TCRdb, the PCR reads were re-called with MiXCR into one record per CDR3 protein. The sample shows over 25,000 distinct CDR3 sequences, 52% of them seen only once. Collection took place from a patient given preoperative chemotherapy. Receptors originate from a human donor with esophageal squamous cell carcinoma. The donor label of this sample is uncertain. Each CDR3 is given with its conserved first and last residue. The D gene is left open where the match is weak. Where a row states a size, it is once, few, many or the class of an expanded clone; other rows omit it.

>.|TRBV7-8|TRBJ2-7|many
TGTGCCAGCAGCTACCACGGCGTCTCCTACGAGCAGTACTTC
CASSYHGVSYEQYF
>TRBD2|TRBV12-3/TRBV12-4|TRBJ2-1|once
TGTGCCAGCAGTTTAAGGCGCGGGAGCCGCGGGTTGGGTTCCTACAATGAGCAGTTCTTC
CASSLRRGSRGLGSYNEQFF
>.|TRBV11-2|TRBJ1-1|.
TGTGCCAGCAGCATTGACTCCTACCAGAACACTGAAGCTTTCTTT
CASSIDSYQNTEAFF
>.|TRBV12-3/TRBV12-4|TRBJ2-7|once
TGTGCCAGCAGTCCAGCTAAAGGTAATACCTACGAGCAGTACTTC
CASSPAKGNTYEQYF
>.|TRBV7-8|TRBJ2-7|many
TGTGCCAGCAGCTTAACGAGGGGCGGGATTGGGTACGAGCAGTACTTC
CASSLTRGGIGYEQYF
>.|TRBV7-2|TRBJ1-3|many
TGTGCCAGCAGCTTAGGGGACACTGGAAACACCATATATTTT
CASSLGDTGNTIYF
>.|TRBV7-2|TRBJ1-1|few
TGTGCCAGCAGCGCGGCCTTGAACACTGAAGCTTTCTTT
CASSAALNTEAFF
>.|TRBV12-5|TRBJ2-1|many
TGTGCTAGTGCCTTCTCGGTGGGGCGGAGCTCCTACAATGAGCAGTTCTTC
CASAFSVGRSSYNEQFF
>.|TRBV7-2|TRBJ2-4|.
TGTGGCAGCATCTCTGGGCGGGGAGCCACAGATACTCAGTACTTC
CGSISGRGATDTQYF
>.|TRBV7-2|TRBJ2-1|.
TGTGCCAGCAGCCCGATTCAGGGGGGGGGGGGGGGGCAAGAGACCCAGTTCTTC
CASSPIQGGGGGQETQFF
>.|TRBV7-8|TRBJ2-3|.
TGTGCCAGCAGCTTCCGGACTGGGAGCACAGGGACGCAGTATTTT
CASSFRTGSTGTQYF
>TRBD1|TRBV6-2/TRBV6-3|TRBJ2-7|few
TGTGCCAGCAGCGACACCGGGACAGGGAGATACGAGCAGTACTTC
CASSDTGTGRYEQYF
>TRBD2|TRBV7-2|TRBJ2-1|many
TGTGCCAGCAGTTTAGCGGGGGGATACAATGAGCAGTTCTTC
CASSLAGGYNEQFF
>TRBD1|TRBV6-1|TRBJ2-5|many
TGTGCCAGCAGTACCCAGGGGGCCTTACAAGAGACCCAGTACTTC
CASSTQGALQETQYF
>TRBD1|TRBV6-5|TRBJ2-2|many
TGTGCCAGCATTAGAGACGGGACAGCGAACACCGGGGAGCTGTTTTTT
CASIRDGTANTGELFF
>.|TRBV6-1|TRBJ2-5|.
TGTGCCAGCAGAGCGACGACAAGCCAAGAGACCCAGTACTTC
CASRATTSQETQYF
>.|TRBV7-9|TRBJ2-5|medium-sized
TGTGCCAGCAGCTTAGTCAGGGGGGCCGGCTCCGAGACCCAGTACTTC
CASSLVRGAGSETQYF
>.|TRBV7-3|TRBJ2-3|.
TGTGCCAGCGGGCTGTGTAGCAAAAACATTCAGTATTTC
CASGLCSKNIQYF
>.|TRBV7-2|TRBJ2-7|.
TGTGCCAGCAGGCTTACACCCAACGATACGCAGTACTTC
CASRLTPNDTQYF
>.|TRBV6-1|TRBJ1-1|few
TGTGCCAGCAGCCCGGGCTCTCGGCCCACTGAAGCTTTCTTT
CASSPGSRPTEAFF
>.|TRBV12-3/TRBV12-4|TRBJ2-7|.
TGTGCCAGCAGTTCTCCCTACGAGCAGTACTTC
CASSSPYEQYF
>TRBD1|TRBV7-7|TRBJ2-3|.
TGTGCTAGGGGCTTCGGGACAGGGGAGGTAGATATGCAGTATTTT
CARGFGTGEVDMQYF
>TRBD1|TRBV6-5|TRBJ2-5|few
TGTGCCAGCAGTTTCCCCCACACAGGGGAAAAGACCCAGTACTTC
CASSFPHTGEKTQYF
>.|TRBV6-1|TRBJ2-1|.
TGTGCCAGCAGTACCACTGGGGAGACCCAGTTCTTC
CASSTTGETQFF
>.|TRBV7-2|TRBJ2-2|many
TGTGCCAGCAGCATGCGGGGAAACACCGGGGAGCTGTTTTTT
CASSMRGNTGELFF
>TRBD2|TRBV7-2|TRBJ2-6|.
TGTGCCAGCAGCTTGGCCCGACTAGCGGGGGGGACAGGCGCCAACGTCCAGTCTTTC
CASSLARLAGGTGANVQSF
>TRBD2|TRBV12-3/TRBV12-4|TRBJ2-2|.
TGTGCCAGCAGTTTAGCGTCCCTTAGCGGGGGTGCGAGCACAGGGGAGCTGTTTTTT
CASSLASLSGGASTGELFF
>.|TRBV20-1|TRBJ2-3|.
TGCAGTGCTAGAACCTTTAGGCAGGGAATAGATACGCAGTATTTT
CSARTFRQGIDTQYF
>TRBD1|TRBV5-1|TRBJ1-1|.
TGCGCCAGCAGCACTAGCAGGGGGCAAACTGAAGCTTTCTTT
CASSTSRGQTEAFF
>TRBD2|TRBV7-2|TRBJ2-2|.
TGTGCCAGCAGCTTCACAGGGACTAGCGGGGGGAAAACAGATACGCTGTATTTT
CASSFTGTSGGKTDTLYF
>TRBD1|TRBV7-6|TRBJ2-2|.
TGTGCCAGCAGCAACAGGGGGCTAGTCAGGGAGCTGTTTTTT
CASSNRGLVRELFF